The rows below give T cell receptor beta chains drawn from one sample of a study of CXCR3-negative and CXCR3-positive naive CD8 T cells. For each CDR3 protein, TCRdb gives one entry from its re-call of the 5' RACE reads, without DNA. The repertoire shows 100,000 to 150,000 distinct CDR3 sequences; the top ten hold about 0.48%. The sample comprised naive CXCR3- CD8+ T cells from blood. The receptors originated from a human donor in good health. Some clones in this sample may be carry-over from other donors' samples. Each CDR3 is given with its conserved first and last residue.

V gene	J gene	CDR3 protein
TRBV28	TRBJ2-5	CASYTEIQETQYF
TRBV7-2	TRBJ2-1	CAGGVYNEQFF
TRBV7-9	TRBJ1-2	CASSPRDRSGGYTF
TRBV29-1	TRBJ1-1	CSVFWGENTEAFF
TRBV29-1	TRBJ2-5	CSVEDRRLGGGPIETQYF
TRBV5-6	TRBJ2-2	CASSSDDGLYGELFF
TRBV27	TRBJ2-3	CASSFARADTQYF
TRBV28	TRBJ2-7	CASSFAKVGAYEQYF
TRBV4-3	TRBJ2-7	CASSQDRGGARNEQYF
TRBV28	TRBJ2-5	CASSFLTGTEQETQYF
TRBV12-3/TRBV12-4	TRBJ2-7	CASSLSGRGSEQYF